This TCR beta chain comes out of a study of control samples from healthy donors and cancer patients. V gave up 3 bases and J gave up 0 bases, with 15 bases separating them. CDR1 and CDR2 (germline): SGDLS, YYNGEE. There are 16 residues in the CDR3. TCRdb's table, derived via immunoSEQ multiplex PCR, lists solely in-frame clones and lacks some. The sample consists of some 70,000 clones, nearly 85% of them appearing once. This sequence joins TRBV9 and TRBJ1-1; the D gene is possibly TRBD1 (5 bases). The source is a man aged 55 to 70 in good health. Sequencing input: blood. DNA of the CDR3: TGTGCCAGCAGCGGCCCAGCGGGGCTAATGAACACTGAAGCTTTCTTT. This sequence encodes CASSGPAGLMNTEAFF.